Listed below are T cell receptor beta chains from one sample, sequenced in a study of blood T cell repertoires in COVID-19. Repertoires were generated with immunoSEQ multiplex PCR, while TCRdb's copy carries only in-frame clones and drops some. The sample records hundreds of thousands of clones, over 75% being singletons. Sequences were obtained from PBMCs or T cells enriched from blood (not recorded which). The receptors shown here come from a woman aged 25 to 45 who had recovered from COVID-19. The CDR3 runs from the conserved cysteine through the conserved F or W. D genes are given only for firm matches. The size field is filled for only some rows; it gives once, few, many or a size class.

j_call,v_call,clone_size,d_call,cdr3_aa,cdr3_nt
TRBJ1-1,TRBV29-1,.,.,CSVLSAGQNTEAFF,TGCAGCGTTTTGTCGGCAGGGCAGAACACTGAAGCTTTCTTT
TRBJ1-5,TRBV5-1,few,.,CASSFRPRDYRNQPQHF,TGCGCCAGCAGCTTCCGCCCCAGGGACTACCGCAATCAGCCCCAGCATTTT
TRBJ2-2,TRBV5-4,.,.,CASSLVFGGGTGELFF,TGTGCCAGCAGCTTGGTATTTGGGGGCGGCACCGGGGAGCTGTTTTTT
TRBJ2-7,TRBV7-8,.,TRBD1,CASSLEGQDSEQYF,TGTGCCAGCAGCTTAGAGGGACAGGACTCCGAGCAGTACTTC
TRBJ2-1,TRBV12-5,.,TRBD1,CASGLGTGYNEQFF,TGTGCTAGTGGTTTGGGGACAGGCTACAATGAGCAGTTCTTC
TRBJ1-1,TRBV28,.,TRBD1,CASSPSKTGANTEAFF,TGTGCCAGCAGTCCCTCGAAGACAGGGGCGAACACTGAAGCTTTCTTT
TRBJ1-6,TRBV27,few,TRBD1,CASSPRQGKGNSPLHF,TGTGCCAGCAGTCCCAGACAGGGAAAGGGTAATTCACCCCTCCACTTT
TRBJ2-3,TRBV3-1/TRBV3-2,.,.,CASSQQQGSTDTQYF,TGTGCCAGCAGCCAGCAGCAGGGGAGCACAGATACGCAGTATTTT
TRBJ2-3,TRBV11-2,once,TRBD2,CASRPIKRGWDTQYF,TGTGCCAGCAGACCTATAAAGCGGGGGTGGGATACGCAGTATTTT
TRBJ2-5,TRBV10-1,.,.,CASSDSDQETQYF,TGCGCCAGCAGTGATAGCGACCAAGAGACCCAGTACTTC
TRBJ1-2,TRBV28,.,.,CASSLGRENYGYTF,TGTGCCAGCAGTTTGGGGCGCGAAAACTATGGCTACACCTTC
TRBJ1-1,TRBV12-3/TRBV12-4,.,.,CASSFGENTEAFF,TGTGCCAGCAGTTTCGGAGAGAACACTGAAGCTTTCTTT
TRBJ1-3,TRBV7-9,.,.,CASSLIAGSGNTIYF,TGTGCCAGCAGCTTGATTGCGGGTTCTGGAAACACCATATATTTT
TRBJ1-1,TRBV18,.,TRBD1,CASSRDSLNTEAFF,TGTGCCAGCTCAAGGGACAGCTTGAACACTGAAGCTTTCTTT
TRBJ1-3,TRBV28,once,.,CASSSPVVSGNTIYF,TGTGCCAGCAGTTCCCCGGTTGTGTCCGGAAACACCATATATTTT
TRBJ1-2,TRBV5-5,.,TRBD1,CASSSGQGAANTF,TGTGCCAGCAGCTCCGGACAGGGGGCGGCAAACACCTTC
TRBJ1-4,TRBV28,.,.,CASSPGTPEKLFF,TGTGCCAGCAGTCCCGGTACTCCCGAAAAACTGTTTTTT
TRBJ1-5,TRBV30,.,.,CAWSRTQFSNQPQHF,TGTGCCTGGAGCCGCACACAGTTTAGCAATCAGCCCCAGCATTTT
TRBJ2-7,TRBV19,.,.,CASSAGLTYEQYF,TGTGCCAGTAGTGCGGGACTGACCTACGAGCAGTACTTC
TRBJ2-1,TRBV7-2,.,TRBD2,CASSLVSGEQFF,TGTGCCAGCAGCTTAGTTAGCGGGGAGCAGTTCTTC
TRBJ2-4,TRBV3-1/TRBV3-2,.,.,CASSLTRRRAKNIQYF,TGTGCCAGCAGCCTCACACGGAGACGAGCCAAAAACATTCAGTACTTC
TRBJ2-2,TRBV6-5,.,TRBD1,CASSPPGGAGELFF,TGTGCCAGCAGTCCCCCAGGGGGTGCCGGGGAGCTGTTTTTT
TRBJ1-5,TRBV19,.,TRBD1,CASSGQASNQPQHF,TGTGCCAGTAGTGGACAGGCTAGCAATCAGCCCCAGCATTTT
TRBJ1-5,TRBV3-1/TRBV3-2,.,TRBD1,CASSQSGGNNQPQHF,TGTGCCAGCAGCCAGTCAGGGGGGAACAATCAGCCCCAGCATTTT
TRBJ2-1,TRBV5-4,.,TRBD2,CASSSDVGGGQDEQFF,TGTGCCAGCAGCTCTGATGTCGGGGGGGGCCAGGATGAGCAGTTCTTC
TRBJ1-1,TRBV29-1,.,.,CSVDFRLGDTEAFF,TGCAGCGTCGATTTTAGACTCGGCGACACTGAAGCTTTCTTT
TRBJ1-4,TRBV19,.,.,CASSITGLEKLFF,TGTGCCAGTAGTATCACAGGGTTAGAAAAACTGTTTTTT
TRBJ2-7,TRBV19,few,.,CASSIAGDSEQYF,TGTGCCAGTAGTATAGCGGGAGACAGCGAGCAGTACTTC
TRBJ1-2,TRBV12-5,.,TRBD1,CASGSRDRNYGYTF,TGTGCTAGTGGTTCTAGGGACAGGAACTATGGCTACACCTTC
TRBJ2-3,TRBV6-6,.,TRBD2,CASSHSSGVLNTDTQYF,TGTGCCAGCAGTCATTCTAGCGGTGTTCTTAACACAGATACGCAGTATTTT
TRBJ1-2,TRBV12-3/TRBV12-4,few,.,CASSKSRSYGYTF,TGTGCCAGCAGTAAGAGCCGTTCCTATGGCTACACCTTC